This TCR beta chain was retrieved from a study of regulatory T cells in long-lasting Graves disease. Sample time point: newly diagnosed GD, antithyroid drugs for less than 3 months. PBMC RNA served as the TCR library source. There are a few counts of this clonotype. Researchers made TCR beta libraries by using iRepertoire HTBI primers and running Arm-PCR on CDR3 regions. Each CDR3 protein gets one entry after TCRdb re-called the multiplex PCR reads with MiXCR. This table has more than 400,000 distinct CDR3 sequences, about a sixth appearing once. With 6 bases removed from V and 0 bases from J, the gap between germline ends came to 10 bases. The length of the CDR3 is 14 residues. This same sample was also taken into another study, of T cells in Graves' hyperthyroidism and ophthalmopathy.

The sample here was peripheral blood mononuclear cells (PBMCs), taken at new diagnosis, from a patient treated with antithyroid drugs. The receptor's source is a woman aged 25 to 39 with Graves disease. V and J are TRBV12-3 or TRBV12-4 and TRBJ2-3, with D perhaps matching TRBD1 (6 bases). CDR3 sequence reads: CASRNRASTDTQYF. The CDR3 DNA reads TGTGCCAGCAGGAACAGGGCGAGCACAGATACGCAGTATTTT.